This TCR beta chain stems from a study of T cells in Graves' hyperthyroidism and ophthalmopathy. Notes on the study in general: Blood also carried most thyroid clonotypes expanded above 0.001. Stable hyperthyroidism was told apart from ophthalmopathy by a model built on 13 V-J features.

This clonotype has ten or more counts. Its cognate antigen is unknown. The authors obtained PBMCs from more than 8 ml of fresh peripheral blood. V shed 5 bases and J 4 bases; nucleotides not matched to a gene: 9. In germline, CDR1 is MNHNS, CDR2 SASEGT. CDR3 length: 16 amino acids. TCR beta CDR3 regions were amplified from RNA transcripts. The TCR CDR3 was amplified in a first-round RT-PCR using the HTBI primer set. TCRdb re-called the multiplex PCR reads through MiXCR, storing one row per CDR3 protein. The sample shows approximately 700,000 distinct CDR3 sequences, 15% to 20% of them seen only once. The sequencing input was blood. The chain recombines TRBV6-1 with TRBJ2-1, with 9 bases identical to TRBD2. This receptor was obtained from a young man with Graves' hyperthyroidism. CDR3 DNA sequence: TGTGCCAGCAGTCATTGGGAGACTAGCGGTTACAATGAGCAGTTCTTC. This codes for CASSHWETSGYNEQFF.